The subject of this entry is one TCR beta chain. The CDR3 consists of 13 residues. The V end lost 8 bases, the J end lost 0 bases, and 10 bases lay between the germline ends. The germline gives CDR1 SNHLY, CDR2 FYNNEI. Profiling relied on immunoSEQ multiplex PCR, and the TCRdb table lists in-frame clones only, not all of them. The sample lists tens of thousands of clones, about 93% occurring once. The source of the sample is a study of T cell changes during pregnancy in multiple sclerosis. V and J are TRBV2 and TRBJ1-1; D gene unclear. This TCR was recovered from a female donor with multiple sclerosis, enrolled in a pregnancy study. The specimen was CD4+ T cells from peripheral blood mononuclear cells, collected in the second trimester of pregnancy. The CDR3 sequence is CASAGSLNTEAFF. Written as DNA, the CDR3 is TGTGCCAGCGCCGGGTCTCTGAACACTGAAGCTTTCTTT.